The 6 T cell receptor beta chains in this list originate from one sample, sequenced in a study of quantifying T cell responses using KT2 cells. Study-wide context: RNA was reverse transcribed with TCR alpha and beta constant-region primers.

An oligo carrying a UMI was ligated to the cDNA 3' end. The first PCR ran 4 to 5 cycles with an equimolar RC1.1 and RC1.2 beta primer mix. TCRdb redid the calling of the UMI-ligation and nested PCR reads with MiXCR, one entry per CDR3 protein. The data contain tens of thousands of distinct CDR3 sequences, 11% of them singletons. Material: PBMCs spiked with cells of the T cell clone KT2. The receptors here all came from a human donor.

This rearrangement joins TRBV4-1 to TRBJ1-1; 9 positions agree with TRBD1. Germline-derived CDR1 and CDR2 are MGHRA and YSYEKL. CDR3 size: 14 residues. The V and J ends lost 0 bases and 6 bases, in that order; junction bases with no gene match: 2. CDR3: CASSQERTGAEAFF. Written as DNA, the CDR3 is TGCGCCAGCAGCCAAGAACGGACAGGGGCTGAAGCTTTCTTT.

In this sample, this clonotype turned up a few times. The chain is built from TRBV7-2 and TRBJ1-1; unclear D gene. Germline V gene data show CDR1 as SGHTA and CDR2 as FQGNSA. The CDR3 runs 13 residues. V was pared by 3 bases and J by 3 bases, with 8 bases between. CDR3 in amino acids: CASSFRWDTEAFF. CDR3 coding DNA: TGTGCCAGCAGCTTTAGATGGGACACTGAAGCTTTCTTT. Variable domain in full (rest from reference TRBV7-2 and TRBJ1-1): GAGVSQSPSNKVTEKGKDVELRCDPISGHTALYWYRQSLGQGLEFLIYFQGNSAPDKSGLPSDRFSAERTGGSVSTLTIQRTQQEDSAVYLCASSFRWDTEAFFGQGTRLTVV.

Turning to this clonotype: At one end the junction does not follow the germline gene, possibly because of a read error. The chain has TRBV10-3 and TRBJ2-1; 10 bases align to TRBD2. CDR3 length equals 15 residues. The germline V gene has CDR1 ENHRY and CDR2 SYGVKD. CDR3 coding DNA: TGTGGCATCAGTACGGGACTAGCGCCTTACAATGAGCAGTTCTTC. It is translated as CGISTGLAPYNEQFF.

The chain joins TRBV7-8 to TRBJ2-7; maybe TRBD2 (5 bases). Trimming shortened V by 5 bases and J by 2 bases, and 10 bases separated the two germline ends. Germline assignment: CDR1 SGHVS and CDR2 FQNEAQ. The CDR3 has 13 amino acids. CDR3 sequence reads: CASSPSGTYEQYF. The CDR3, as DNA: TGTGCCAGCAGCCCATCCGGGACCTACGAGCAGTACTTC.

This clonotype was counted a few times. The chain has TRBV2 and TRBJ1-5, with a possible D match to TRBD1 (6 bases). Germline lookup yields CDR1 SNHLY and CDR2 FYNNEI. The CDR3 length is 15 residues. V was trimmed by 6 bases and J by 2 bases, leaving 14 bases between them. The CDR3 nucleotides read TGTGCCAGCAGGAGACAGGCAACCCGCAATCAGCCCCAGCATTTT. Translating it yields CASRRQATRNQPQHF.

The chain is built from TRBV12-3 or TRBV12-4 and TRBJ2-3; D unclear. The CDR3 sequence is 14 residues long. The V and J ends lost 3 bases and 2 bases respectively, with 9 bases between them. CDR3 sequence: CASSFPSNTDTQYF. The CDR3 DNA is TGTGCCAGCAGTTTCCCATCAAACACAGATACGCAGTATTTT.